This T cell receptor beta chain was found in a study of Tregs in tolerant kidney transplant recipients. Study-level points and caveats: Tregs expanded with activated donor B cells seemed most donor-specific.

Thawed PBMCs were rested overnight at 37°C with approximately 200 IU/ml IL-2 before regulatory T cell sorting. Comments on this clone: Its antigen is undetermined.

Sequenced by immunoSEQ multiplex PCR; TCRdb stores in-frame clones only, minus some. This sample has 50,000 to 75,000 clones, with under 98% found just once. This clonotype was obtained from a human donor who received a combined kidney and bone marrow transplant. The source was Tregs from blood, collected before the transplant.

The CDR3 nucleotides read TGTGCCAGCAGTTTGTTTCGGGGACAGGTCGCTTCCGAGAGTGGGAACACTGAAGCTTTCTTT. This codes for CASSLFRGQVASESGNTEAFF. The chain links TRBV27 to TRBJ1-1; 8 bases fit TRBD1. V lost 3 bases and J lost 1; bases outside the gene matches: 22. The CDR3 sequence is 21 residues long. Germline lookup yields CDR1 MNHEY and CDR2 SMNVEV (reference sequence).